This T cell receptor (beta chain) was found in a study of shared clonotypes between healthy human individuals. The study, taken as a whole, reports: Non-shared clonotypes were found to have lower generation probabilities than the clonotypes that were shared by all four of the sorted-subset donors. Naive subsets, compared against memory subsets, generally had larger estimated richness values. Several donors shared approximately 5% of their naive CD4 clonotypes.

Turning to this clone: Its antigen is unidentified.

V dropped 0 bases and J dropped 3 bases, with 15 bases sitting between them. Germline CDR1 reads SGDLS; CDR2 reads YYNGEE. This CDR3 region has 17 residues. Profiling relied on immunoSEQ multiplex PCR, and the TCRdb table lists in-frame clones only, not all of them. The table has about 2.1 million clones, 85% to 95% seen once. In the naive CD8 group, cells lacked CD45RO and were positively selected for CCR7, so terminally differentiated effector memory CD45RA+ cells were left out. The receptor was isolated from a man between 18 and 35 years old in good health. Some clones in this sample may be carry-over from other donors' samples. V is TRBV9 and J is TRBJ2-2, with D maybe TRBD1 (7 bases). Sequencing used naive CD8+ T cells from PBMCs. The CDR3 coding sequence is TGTGCCAGCAGCGTAGTCCAGGGGGAGGTGGACACCGGGGAGCTGTTTTTT. Residues: CASSVVQGEVDTGELFF.